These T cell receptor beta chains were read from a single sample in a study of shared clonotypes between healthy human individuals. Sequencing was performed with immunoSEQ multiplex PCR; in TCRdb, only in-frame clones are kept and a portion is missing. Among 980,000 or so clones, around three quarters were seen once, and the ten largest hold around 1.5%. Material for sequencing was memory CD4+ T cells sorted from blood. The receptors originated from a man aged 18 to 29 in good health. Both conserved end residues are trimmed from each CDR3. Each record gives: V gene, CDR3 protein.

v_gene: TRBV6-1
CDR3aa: ASSEGGSGGNTIY

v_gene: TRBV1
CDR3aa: TSSHPFYEQY

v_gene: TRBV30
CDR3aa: AWRRLRDSPLH

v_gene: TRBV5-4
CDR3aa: ASSFSVTYEQY

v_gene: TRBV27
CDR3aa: ASSLMAGTALNYGYT

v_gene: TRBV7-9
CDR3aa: ASSLANPGAGANVLT

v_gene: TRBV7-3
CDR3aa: ASSLRGNTEAF

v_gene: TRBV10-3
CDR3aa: AISGGDSGPYNEQF

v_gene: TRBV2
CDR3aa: ASSSGINSPLH

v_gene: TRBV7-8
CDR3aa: ASRARDSLNSPLH

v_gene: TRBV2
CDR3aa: ASSETSVGETQY

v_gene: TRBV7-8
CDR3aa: ASSRDRNTGELF

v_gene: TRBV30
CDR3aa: AWTLPVKQETQY

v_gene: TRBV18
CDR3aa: ASSPGGRGVNTEAF

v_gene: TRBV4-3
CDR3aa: ASSLETSGSYEQY

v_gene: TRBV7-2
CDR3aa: ASPNRQRIVAF

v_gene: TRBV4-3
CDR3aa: ASSQALPSLNSPLH

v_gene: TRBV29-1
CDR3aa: SVVSDSYEQY

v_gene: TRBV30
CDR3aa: AWSRQLLLDKLF

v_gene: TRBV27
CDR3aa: ASSSRDGGNIQY

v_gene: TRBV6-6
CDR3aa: ASSRSYSYEQY

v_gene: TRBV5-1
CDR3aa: ASSSGQGVADTQY

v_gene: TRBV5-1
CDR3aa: ASSVQGQGPQETQY

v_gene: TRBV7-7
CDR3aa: ASSLSSGYRREETQY

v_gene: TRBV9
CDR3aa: ASSATNGNTIY

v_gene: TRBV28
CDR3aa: ASSFPSGEKLF

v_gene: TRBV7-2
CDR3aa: ASSWGQNTEAF

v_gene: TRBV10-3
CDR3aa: AISEAF

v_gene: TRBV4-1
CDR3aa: ASSLQGIEYYEQY

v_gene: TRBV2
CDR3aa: ASSGLGYGYT

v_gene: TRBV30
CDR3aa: AWGTGFEQY

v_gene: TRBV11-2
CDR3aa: ASSSSDRSNTEAF

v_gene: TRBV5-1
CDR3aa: ASSLMAQGNTGELF

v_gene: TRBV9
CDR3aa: ASSAGRVNTEAF

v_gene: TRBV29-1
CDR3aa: SISMGTGNTEAF

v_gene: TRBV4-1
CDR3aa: ASSLGLAWEYEQF

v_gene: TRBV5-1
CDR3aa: ASSPRAGVPNTGELF

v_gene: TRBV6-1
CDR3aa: ASREPLGTTYEQY

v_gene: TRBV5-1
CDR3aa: ASSLRGRGETQY

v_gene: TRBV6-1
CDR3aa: ASSGTGAPLNYGYT

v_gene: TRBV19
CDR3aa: ASSINRGISEAF

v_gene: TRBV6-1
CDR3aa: ASSQGGNTIY

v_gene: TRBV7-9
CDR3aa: ASSLGERRNYGYT

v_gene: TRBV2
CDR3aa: ASATRNTIY

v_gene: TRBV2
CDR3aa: ASRDRAGTTAETQY

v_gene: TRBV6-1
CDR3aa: ASSEIEGNSPLH

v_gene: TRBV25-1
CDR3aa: ASSAGDTYRTQY

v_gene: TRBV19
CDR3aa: ASSRTYREGQH

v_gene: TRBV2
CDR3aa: ASSWSENTGELF

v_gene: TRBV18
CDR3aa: ASSPGTGGRNTEAF

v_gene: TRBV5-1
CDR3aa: ASSKYTSGPTGEQY

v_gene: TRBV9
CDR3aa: ASSVGGNSYEQY